The 7 T cell receptor beta chains given below trace back to one sample, sequenced in a study of T cell repertoires in cytomegalovirus infection. TCRdb re-called the reads with MiXCR, one entry per CDR3 protein. Of about 530,000 distinct CDR3 sequences in the sample, about 30% are singletons; the top ten hold less than 15%. What was sequenced was PBMCs. These receptors all come from a human donor in good health (CMV status not recorded). Some clones in this sample may be carry-over from other donors' samples.

This clonotype was observed once. V and J are TRBV29-1 and TRBJ1-4; D remains unclear. The CDR3 is 13 amino acids. Trimming cost V 4 bases and J 3 bases, with 9 bases left between them. Germline-derived CDR1 and CDR2 are SQVTM and ANQGSEA. The CDR3 region is CSVVHGANEKLFF. The CDR3 DNA is TGCAGCGTTGTCCACGGAGCTAATGAAAAACTGTTTTTT.

In its sample, this clonotype was seen many times. The J gene is TRBJ1-5, the V gene TRBV7-2; 7 nucleotides align to TRBD1. Germline V CDR1 and CDR2: SGHTA, FQGNSA. Germline trimming cut 4 bases from V and 5 bases from J; bases unmatched to any gene: 5. This CDR3 is built from 14 residues. The CDR3 DNA is TGTGCCAGCAGCTCCTACAGGGGAGATCAGCCCCAGCATTTT. Translation gives CASSSYRGDQPQHF. Filled out from reference TRBV7-2 and TRBJ1-5, the complete variable domain reads GAGVSQSPSNKVTEKGKDVELRCDPISGHTALYWYRQSLGQGLEFLIYFQGNSAPDKSGLPSDRFSAERTGGSVSTLTIQRTQQEDSAVYLCASSSYRGDQPQHFGDGTRLSIL.

The CDR3 loop reads CSVGLFSYNEQFF. The CDR3 region has the DNA TGCAGCGTAGGACTGTTCTCCTACAATGAGCAGTTCTTC. V and J are TRBV29-1 and TRBJ2-1; D possibly corresponds to TRBD2 (5 bases). This CDR3 is 13 amino acids long. Deletions cut 6 bases from V and 0 bases from J, with 9 bases between. The germline V gene encodes CDR1 SQVTM and CDR2 ANQGSEA.

The J gene is TRBJ2-1, the V gene TRBV2, with D maybe TRBD1 (5 bases). V was pared by 2 bases and J by 0 bases, with 8 bases between. The CDR3 totals 15 residues. Germline V gene sequence: CDR1 SNHLY, CDR2 FYNNEI. In DNA, the CDR3 is TGTGCCAGCAGTGAACGACAGAGCTCCTACAATGAGCAGTTCTTC. Protein product: CASSERQSSYNEQFF.

CDR3 amino acids: CASSFGAGGPGGELFF. The CDR3 region has the DNA TGTGCCAGCAGCTTCGGAGCGGGAGGGCCCGGCGGGGAGCTGTTTTTT. The chain carries TRBV7-9 and TRBJ2-2, with 10 positions matching TRBD2. The CDR3 has 16 amino acids. Germline trimming cut 3 bases from V and 7 bases from J; bases unmatched to any gene: 8. CDR1 and CDR2 from the germline V gene are SEHNR and FQNEAQ (reference sequence).

V gene TRBV20-1 combines with J gene TRBJ1-2; possibly TRBD1 for D (5 bases). The germline V gene encodes CDR1 DFQATT and CDR2 SNEGSKA (reference sequence). This CDR3 region has 14 residues. Trimming pared 4 bases from V and 4 bases from J, leaving 16 bases between. The CDR3 region is CSANQGNGPYGYTF. In DNA, the CDR3 is TGCAGTGCTAACCAGGGTAACGGACCCTATGGCTACACCTTC.

This sequence joins TRBV12-3 or TRBV12-4 and TRBJ1-2; the D is unclear. The CDR3 consists of 14 residues. V lost 5 bases to trimming and J lost 5 bases, with 15 bases between them. For the CDR3, the DNA is TGTGCCAGCAGTCCGTCCCCCCGAGAATATGGCTACACCTTC. It encodes CASSPSPREYGYTF.